This T cell receptor beta chain was recorded in a study of cytomegalovirus exposure and HLA in healthy donors. Findings and limits, study-wide: Published work reported that the classifier diagnosed cytomegalovirus status with high specificity and sensitivity. In vitro confirmation showed three CMV-associated chains to be CMV antigen specific. Overall, approximately 150 TCR beta chains were annotated as cytomegalovirus-associated.

A remark on this clone: Antigen: not known.

Clones were sequenced by immunoSEQ multiplex PCR, and TCRdb holds only the in-frame ones, with some missing. The repertoire includes 70,000 or so clones, 94% of them detected once, and roughly 1.4% sits in the top ten. The sample consisted of PBMCs. The origin of this receptor is a man aged 18-30 years in good health and CMV-seropositive.

This CDR3 is CASSIETSTKNIQYF. In DNA, the CDR3 is TGTGCCAGTAGTATAGAAACTTCTACCAAAAACATTCAGTACTTC. The chain is built from TRBV19 and TRBJ2-4; D remains unclear. The CDR3 has 15 residues. V lost 0 bases and J 2 bases, leaving 8 bases between the germline ends. Germline assignment: CDR1 LNHDA and CDR2 SQIVND (reference sequence).